These 29 T cell receptor beta chains were all obtained from the same sample, sequenced in a study of cytomegalovirus exposure and HLA in healthy donors. The PCR contained 60 Vbeta and 13 Jbeta primers. TCRdb's copy holds only in-frame clones and misses some; the assay was immunoSEQ multiplex PCR. The sample contains 250,000 to 350,000 clones, about four fifths of which appear only once. Material for sequencing was PBMCs. Source of these receptors: a girl under 10 years old in good health and CMV-seronegative.

This clone was observed once. The chain is built from TRBV5-4 and TRBJ1-1; D might be TRBD1 (6 bases). CDR1 is SGHNT, CDR2 YYREEE, per germline (reference sequence). The V end was cut by 4 bases, the J end by 4 bases, with 11 bases between. CDR3 size: 13 residues. The CDR3 sequence is CASSHRAATEAFF. Written as DNA, the CDR3 is TGTGCCAGCAGCCACAGGGCTGCCACTGAAGCTTTCTTT.

The chain joins TRBV16 to TRBJ2-5; D perhaps matches TRBD1 (6 bases). The CDR3 runs 16 residues. Between the trimmed V and J ends, which lost 0 bases and 2 bases, there was a span of 13 bases. CDR1 is KGHSY, CDR2 FQNENV, per germline. The CDR3 protein is CASSQSVGQEQETQYF. CDR3 coding DNA: TGTGCCAGCAGCCAATCGGTGGGACAAGAGCAAGAGACCCAGTACTTC.

The chain uses TRBV11-2 and TRBJ1-6, with D maybe TRBD1 (5 bases). From germline, CDR1 is SGHAT and CDR2 FQNNGV. CDR3 length: 17 residues. V lost 6 bases to trimming and J lost 5 bases, with 20 bases between them. The CDR3 loop reads CASSSLQDIKDNSPLHF. For the CDR3, the DNA is TGTGCCAGCAGTTCACTACAGGATATCAAAGATAATTCACCCCTCCACTTT.

CDR3 loop: CASSAKPTLAGNYNEQFF. The CDR3 DNA is TGCGCCAGCAGCGCAAAGCCTACTCTAGCGGGAAACTACAATGAGCAGTTCTTC. The chain recombines TRBV4-1 with TRBJ2-1, with 9 bases fitting TRBD2. The CDR3 has 18 amino acids. Germline V CDR1 and CDR2: MGHRA, YSYEKL. V lost 5 bases to trimming and J lost 3 bases; unmatched junction nucleotides: 14.

V is TRBV27 and J is TRBJ1-5; a weak D match, TRBD1 (5 bases). Germline lookup yields CDR1 MNHEY and CDR2 SMNVEV (reference sequence). The CDR3 length is 16 residues. V lost 3 bases and J 3 bases, leaving 15 bases between the germline ends. The CDR3 reads CASSLNLGEVNQPQHF. In DNA form, the CDR3 reads TGTGCCAGCAGTTTGAACCTGGGGGAGGTCAATCAGCCCCAGCATTTT.

The gene calls are TRBV5-5 and TRBJ1-2, with 7 positions matching TRBD1. The germline V gene encodes CDR1 SGHKS and CDR2 YYEKEE (reference sequence). The ends lost 3 bases at V and 8 bases at J; junction bases unmatched: 10. This CDR3 region has 14 residues. The DNA for the CDR3 is TGTGCCAGCAGCTCAAGACAGGGTTTATGGGGCTACACCTTC. Protein: CASSSRQGLWGYTF.

This chain uses TRBV4-2 with TRBJ2-3; D remains ambiguous. Trimming shortened V by 1 base and J by 3 bases, and 2 bases separated the two germline ends. The CDR3 runs to 12 residues. Per the germline V gene, CDR1 is LGHNA and CDR2 is YNFKEQ. The CDR3 DNA is TGTGCCAGCAGCCAAGCAACAGATACGCAGTATTTT. Translated: CASSQATDTQYF.

The V and J genes are TRBV6-1 and TRBJ1-5; D unresolved. Trimming removed 5 bases from V and 5 bases from J, with 7 bases in between. Germline-derived CDR1 and CDR2 are MNHNS and SASEGT. This CDR3 has 12 amino acids. The CDR3 DNA reads TGTGCCAGCAGTTATCCCGATCAGCCCCAGCATTTT. Translating gives CASSYPDQPQHF.

This clone has just a few counts. V usage is TRBV7-3 and J usage is TRBJ2-1; no firm D call. The CDR3 extends over 13 amino acids. CDR1 and CDR2 (germline): SGHTA, FQGTGA. Trimming pared 5 bases from V and 0 bases from J, leaving 5 bases between. CDR3 residues: CASSLFSYNEQFF. The DNA for the CDR3 is TGTGCCAGCAGCCTATTCTCCTACAATGAGCAGTTCTTC.

This chain uses TRBV7-9 with TRBJ1-3, with D tentatively TRBD1 (5 bases). The CDR3 totals 13 residues. Germline lookup yields CDR1 SEHNR and CDR2 FQNEAQ (reference sequence). Trimming stripped 7 bases from V and 1 base from J, with 8 bases between. The CDR3 loop reads CASNGGSGNTIYF. CDR3 bases: TGTGCCAGCAACGGGGGGTCTGGAAACACCATATATTTT.

This chain uses TRBV7-3 with TRBJ2-1, with 7 bases that match TRBD1. The germline V gene encodes CDR1 SGHTA and CDR2 FQGTGA. The CDR3 extends over 13 amino acids. The ends lost 6 bases at V and 7 bases at J; junction bases unmatched: 6. CDR3 DNA: TGTGCCAGCAGGAACCAACAGGGGAATGAGCAGTTCTTC. This translates into CASRNQQGNEQFF.

The CDR3 loop reads CASSLAGAWYNEQFF. The CDR3 DNA reads TGTGCCAGCAGTTTAGCGGGGGCTTGGTACAATGAGCAGTTCTTC. The chain uses TRBV28 and TRBJ2-1; perhaps TRBD2 as D (7 bases). In germline, CDR1 is MDHEN, CDR2 SYDVKM. The CDR3 spans 15 residues. V was trimmed by 2 bases and J by 4 bases, leaving 12 bases between them.

This chain uses TRBV11-2 with TRBJ1-4; D is unresolved. The CDR3 loop spans 17 amino acids. Trimming stripped 3 bases from V and 8 bases from J, with 22 bases between. CDR1 and CDR2 (germline): SGHAT, FQNNGV. Here the CDR3 reads CASSLGLSHTGREKLFF. The CDR3 DNA sequence: TGTGCCAGCAGCTTGGGTCTAAGCCACACGGGTCGAGAAAAACTGTTTTTT.

The chain employs TRBV30 and TRBJ1-2; no definite D call. The CDR3 runs to 13 residues. V lost 2 bases to trimming and J lost 4 bases, with 11 bases between them. Germline loops: CDR1 GTSNPN, CDR2 SVGIG (reference sequence). CDR3 in amino acids: CAWSPQRAYGYTF. CDR3 DNA sequence: TGTGCCTGGAGTCCACAGAGGGCCTATGGCTACACCTTC.

The chain's CDR3 is CASSLGARTATNYGYTF. For the CDR3, the DNA is TGTGCCAGCAGCTTGGGGGCTAGGACAGCTACTAACTATGGCTACACCTTC. The gene calls are TRBV7-9 and TRBJ1-2, with D perhaps TRBD1 (6 bases). CDR3 length: 17 amino acids. The V and J ends lost 3 bases and 0 bases respectively, with 17 bases between them. Germline-derived CDR1 and CDR2 are SEHNR and FQNEAQ (reference sequence).

The J gene is TRBJ2-7, the V gene TRBV9, with 7 bases aligning to TRBD1. There are 14 residues in the CDR3. V lost 0 bases to trimming and J lost 3 bases; unmatched junction nucleotides: 3. Germline values: CDR1 SGDLS, CDR2 YYNGEE. The CDR3 DNA reads TGTGCCAGCAGCGTAGCTTCAGGGGGCTACGAGCAGTACTTC. This sequence encodes CASSVASGGYEQYF.

The rearrangement uses TRBV11-2 and TRBJ2-7; possibly TRBD2 for D (6 bases). This CDR3 has 17 residues. Germline CDR1 and CDR2: SGHAT and FQNNGV. With 5 bases removed from V and 3 bases from J, the gap between germline ends came to 23 bases. CDR3 sequence reads: CASSPDPGVEGFYEQYF. The CDR3 DNA is TGTGCCAGCAGCCCAGACCCCGGCGTGGAGGGCTTCTACGAGCAGTACTTC.

V is TRBV18 and J is TRBJ2-5, with 10 nucleotides matching TRBD2. Trimming at V came to 4 bases and at J to 3 bases, leaving 8 bases not matched to a gene. The CDR3 loop spans 16 amino acids. Per the germline V gene, CDR1 is KGHSH and CDR2 is LQKENI. The CDR3 coding sequence is TGTGCCAGCTCACGGACAGCGGGGGGGCCTGAAGAGACCCAGTACTTC. Its translation: CASSRTAGGPEETQYF.

CDR3 protein: CASSPRWLRGNQPQHF. The CDR3 bases are TGTGCCAGCAGTCCAAGGTGGTTGAGGGGCAATCAGCCCCAGCATTTT. This chain links TRBV27 with TRBJ1-5, with unresolved D. This CDR3 spans 16 amino acids. CDR1 is MNHEY and CDR2 is SMNVEV in the germline V gene (reference sequence). Trimming took 5 bases from V and 2 from J, leaving 16 bases between them.

The rearrangement uses TRBV5-1 and TRBJ1-5; D may be TRBD1 (5 bases). The CDR3 runs to 15 residues. Germline CDR1 reads SGHRS; CDR2 reads YFSETQ. V was cut by 0 bases and J by 4 bases, with 11 bases left in between. Written as DNA, the CDR3 is TGCGCCAGCAGCTTGGTTGCAGGGATTAATCAGCCCCAGCATTTT. It translates to CASSLVAGINQPQHF.

The CDR3 here is CASSYSTSGNEQFF. CDR3 nucleotides: TGTGCCAGCAGTTACTCGACTAGCGGGAACGAGCAGTTCTTC. The J gene is TRBJ2-1, the V gene TRBV6-5, with 11 positions matching TRBD2. J gave up 10 bases and V 0 bases, and 2 bases lay outside the gene matches. Germline V lookup: CDR1 MNHEY, CDR2 SVGAGI. This CDR3 is 14 amino acids long.

This clone was seen more than once but under ten times. V gene TRBV5-4 combines with J gene TRBJ2-2; tentatively, D is TRBD2 (5 bases). Looked up from germline, CDR1 is SGHNT and CDR2 is YYREEE (reference sequence). This CDR3 is 12 amino acids long. V shed 5 bases and J shed 7 bases, with 9 bases lying between them. The DNA for the CDR3 is TGTGCCAGCAGGAGGGATAGCGGGGAGCTGTTTTTT. The encoded protein is CASRRDSGELFF.

The rearrangement joins TRBV13 to TRBJ1-4; TRBD1 is a possible D gene (5 bases). The CDR3 is made up of 15 amino acids. Germline loops: CDR1 PRHDT, CDR2 FYEKMQ (reference sequence). Deletions cut 0 bases from V and 8 bases from J, with 13 bases between. CDR3 sequence: CASSLGGGGGEKLFF. The CDR3 nucleotides read TGTGCCAGCAGCTTAGGCGGGGGAGGAGGAGAAAAACTGTTTTTT.

The gene calls are TRBV6-1 and TRBJ2-5; 9 nucleotides line up with TRBD2. The J call may not be correct, given that the DNA end is closer to TRBJ2-7. CDR1 is MNHNS and CDR2 is SASEGT in the germline V gene. The CDR3 has 13 residues. The CDR3 loop reads CASSGLAGYEQYF. The CDR3 region has the DNA TGTGCCAGCAGTGGCCTAGCGGGGTACGAGCAGTACTTC.

The genes are TRBV5-1 and TRBJ2-7; TRBD1 agrees at 9 bases. V lost 7 bases, J lost 3 bases, and 11 bases stayed unmatched. CDR3 length: 15 amino acids. From germline, CDR1 is SGHRS and CDR2 YFSETQ. The CDR3, as DNA: TGCGCCAGCGGCACGGGGGACAGGGATCTCTACGAGCAGTACTTC. Translating it yields CASGTGDRDLYEQYF.

The DNA for the CDR3 is TGTGCCAGCAGCTTGTTGGCGGGATCCGATACGCAGTATTTT. Amino acids: CASSLLAGSDTQYF. This chain joins TRBV5-6 and TRBJ2-3; D is perhaps TRBD2 (6 bases). This CDR3 spans 14 amino acids. Looked up from germline, CDR1 is SGHDT and CDR2 is YYEEEE. Trimming cost V 1 base and J 6 bases, with 12 bases left between them. The entire variable domain, with the rest obtained from reference TRBV5-6 and TRBJ2-3, is as follows: DAGVTQSPTHLIKTRGQQVTLRCSPKSGHDTVSWYQQALGQGPQFIFQYYEEEERQRGNFPDRFSGHQFPNYSSELNVNALLLGDSALYLCASSLLAGSDTQYFGPGTRLTVL.

CDR3 region: CSVTSRTSGDEQFF. DNA for the CDR3: TGCAGCGTCACTTCTAGGACTAGTGGTGATGAGCAGTTCTTC. The chain employs TRBV29-1 and TRBJ2-1, with TRBD2 identical over 7 bases. In germline, CDR1 is SQVTM, CDR2 ANQGSEA. With V trimmed by 6 bases and J by 8 bases, 13 bases remained unmatched. CDR3 length: 14 amino acids.

The V gene is TRBV7-2, the J gene TRBJ2-1; TRBD1 matches 8 bases. J was trimmed by 4 bases and V by 4 bases; bases with no gene match: 12. CDR1 SGHTA and CDR2 FQGNSA come from the germline V gene. This CDR3 has 17 residues. DNA for the CDR3: TGTGCCAGCAGCTCAGGACAGGGACATAGCCCTTACAATGAGCAGTTCTTC. Amino acid sequence: CASSSGQGHSPYNEQFF. Full variable domain (outside the CDR3, taken from reference TRBV7-2 and TRBJ2-1): GAGVSQSPSNKVTEKGKDVELRCDPISGHTALYWYRQSLGQGLEFLIYFQGNSAPDKSGLPSDRFSAERTGGSVSTLTIQRTQQEDSAVYLCASSSGQGHSPYNEQFFGPGTRLTVL.

The chain combines TRBV7-8 with TRBJ1-3; D is possibly TRBD1 (6 bases). Germline values: CDR1 SGHVS, CDR2 FQNEAQ. Between the trimmed V and J ends, which lost 3 bases and 0 bases, there was a span of 21 bases. The CDR3 is made up of 19 amino acids. Written as DNA, the CDR3 is TGTGCCAGCAGCTTGGTAGACCCCGGGACACGATACTCTGGAAACACCATATATTTT. It is translated as CASSLVDPGTRYSGNTIYF.